This T cell receptor (beta chain) was sequenced during a study of cytomegalovirus exposure and HLA in healthy donors. Study results and caveats: Researchers catalogued 164 TCR beta chains as cytomegalovirus-associated.

The CDR3 consists of 15 residues. V dropped 6 bases and J dropped 1 base, with 18 bases sitting between them. Per germline, CDR1 SQVTM and CDR2 ANQGSEA. Worth noting for this clone: The antigen remains unidentified.

Clones were read by immunoSEQ multiplex PCR, and TCRdb kept only the in-frame ones, dropping some. The table has about 310,000 clones, around 90% seen once. Donors were drawn from the 120-subject validation cohort, separate from the roughly 700-subject first cohort. This chain uses TRBV29-1 with TRBJ1-1, with D maybe TRBD1 (6 bases). The sample was PBMCs. The clonotype comes from a man aged 25 to 45 in good health and CMV-seronegative. This chain's CDR3 is CSVGGAGDENTEAFF. The DNA of the CDR3 is TGCAGCGTCGGGGGGGCGGGGGATGAGAACACTGAAGCTTTCTTT.